The rows below give T cell receptor beta chains drawn from one sample of a study of T cell responses to AZD1222 COVID-19 vaccine. TCRdb's copy holds only in-frame clones and misses some; the assay was immunoSEQ multiplex PCR. Of tens of thousands of clones in the sample, 65% to 90% are singletons; the top ten hold 5% to 6%. Sequencing was performed on peripheral blood, taken on day 0 of AZD1222 vaccination. The receptor source for this set is an adult in good health. CDR3s include the opening cysteine and the closing phenylalanine or tryptophan. D genes are given only for firm matches. Expanded clones are given a class, and other clones once, few, many or no size at all.

cdr3_nt: TGTGCCAGCAGCCAAGTCGGGCCTTCGTATGGCTACACCTTC
cdr3_aa: CASSQVGPSYGYTF
v_call: TRBV3-1/TRBV3-2
d_call: -
clone_size: few
j_call: TRBJ1-2

cdr3_nt: TGTGCCAGCAGCGCTAGCGGGAGCTCCTACGAGCAGTACTTC
cdr3_aa: CASSASGSSYEQYF
v_call: TRBV5-4
d_call: TRBD2
clone_size: -
j_call: TRBJ2-7

cdr3_nt: TGTGCCAGCAGTTTATCGACACCCCCCTCGGAGCAGTACTTC
cdr3_aa: CASSLSTPPSEQYF
v_call: TRBV28
d_call: -
clone_size: once
j_call: TRBJ2-7

cdr3_nt: TGTGCCAGCAGACTGGGAGGTGACTACGAGCAGTACTTC
cdr3_aa: CASRLGGDYEQYF
v_call: TRBV7-9
d_call: -
clone_size: -
j_call: TRBJ2-7

cdr3_nt: TGTGCCATCAGTGAGTCCTTGACAGGGCTCGGGGACACCATATATTTT
cdr3_aa: CAISESLTGLGDTIYF
v_call: TRBV10-3
d_call: TRBD1
clone_size: -
j_call: TRBJ1-3

cdr3_nt: TGTGCCAGCAGCTTACGAAGGGATTCACCCCTCCACTTT
cdr3_aa: CASSLRRDSPLHF
v_call: TRBV7-3
d_call: -
clone_size: -
j_call: TRBJ1-6

cdr3_nt: TGTGCCAGCAGCGTATTCGGCGCCAAGGATACGCAGTATTTT
cdr3_aa: CASSVFGAKDTQYF
v_call: TRBV9
d_call: -
clone_size: few
j_call: TRBJ2-3

cdr3_nt: TGCGCCAGCAGCTTGAGCTCTCCGAGCTCCTATAATTCACCCCTCCACTTT
cdr3_aa: CASSLSSPSSYNSPLHF
v_call: TRBV5-1
d_call: -
clone_size: -
j_call: TRBJ1-6

cdr3_nt: TGTGCCAGCAGCTCCGGACAGGGAATTGGCGATGAGCAGTTCTTC
cdr3_aa: CASSSGQGIGDEQFF
v_call: TRBV11-2
d_call: TRBD1
clone_size: -
j_call: TRBJ2-1

cdr3_nt: TGTGCCAGCAGCTACAGCACGGGGAACTATGGCTACACCTTC
cdr3_aa: CASSYSTGNYGYTF
v_call: TRBV5-4
d_call: -
clone_size: -
j_call: TRBJ1-2

cdr3_nt: TGTGCCAGCAGCTTGAAGGGGGCGCCCCCCATGAACACTGAAGCTTTCTTT
cdr3_aa: CASSLKGAPPMNTEAFF
v_call: TRBV5-6
d_call: TRBD1
clone_size: -
j_call: TRBJ1-1

cdr3_nt: TGTGCCAGCTCACCATCCGGGACAGCTCCCGAGCAGTACTTC
cdr3_aa: CASSPSGTAPEQYF
v_call: TRBV18
d_call: TRBD1
clone_size: -
j_call: TRBJ2-7

cdr3_nt: TGTGCCAGCAGTCCGCGCGGGGGCAGGACCGGGGAGCTGTTTTTT
cdr3_aa: CASSPRGGRTGELFF
v_call: TRBV14
d_call: -
clone_size: -
j_call: TRBJ2-2

cdr3_nt: TGTGCCACCAGTGACCCGGGACGGACTATCAGCGAGCAGTACTTC
cdr3_aa: CATSDPGRTISEQYF
v_call: TRBV24-1
d_call: -
clone_size: -
j_call: TRBJ2-7

cdr3_nt: TGTGCCAGCAGCTTAGACGGGTCTGGGGCCAACGTCCTGACTTTC
cdr3_aa: CASSLDGSGANVLTF
v_call: TRBV11-3
d_call: -
clone_size: -
j_call: TRBJ2-6

cdr3_nt: TGTGCCAGCAGCGCCACTAGCGGGGGGGCCGGTGACAATGAGCAGTTCTTC
cdr3_aa: CASSATSGGAGDNEQFF
v_call: TRBV7-9
d_call: TRBD2
clone_size: -
j_call: TRBJ2-1

cdr3_nt: TGCAGTGCTAGTCCTAGCGGGGGGGTAGATACGCAGTATTTT
cdr3_aa: CSASPSGGVDTQYF
v_call: TRBV20-1
d_call: TRBD2
clone_size: -
j_call: TRBJ2-3

cdr3_nt: TGTGCCAGCAGCGCCACAGGGGCTCGGGAGCAGTACTTC
cdr3_aa: CASSATGAREQYF
v_call: TRBV7-9
d_call: TRBD1
clone_size: few
j_call: TRBJ2-7

cdr3_nt: TGCGCCAGCAGCCTAACGGGACAGGGGGACACTGAAGCTTTCTTT
cdr3_aa: CASSLTGQGDTEAFF
v_call: TRBV4-1
d_call: TRBD1
clone_size: -
j_call: TRBJ1-1

cdr3_nt: TGTGCCAGCAGCTTGATTTTTGGCGAGCAGTACTTC
cdr3_aa: CASSLIFGEQYF
v_call: TRBV11-3
d_call: -
clone_size: -
j_call: TRBJ2-7

cdr3_nt: TGTGCCAGCAGCCCAGGGGTGGTGAATGGAGGCTACACCTTC
cdr3_aa: CASSPGVVNGGYTF
v_call: TRBV7-2
d_call: -
clone_size: -
j_call: TRBJ1-2

cdr3_nt: TGCAGCGTGCAGCGGGGTACCGACACCGGGGAGCTGTTTTTT
cdr3_aa: CSVQRGTDTGELFF
v_call: TRBV29-1
d_call: TRBD2
clone_size: -
j_call: TRBJ2-2

cdr3_nt: TGTGCCTGGAGTGTACGGGGGAGTGAAAAACTGTTTTTT
cdr3_aa: CAWSVRGSEKLFF
v_call: TRBV30
d_call: -
clone_size: -
j_call: TRBJ1-4

cdr3_nt: TGCGCCAGCAGCGGTGGACTAGCGGGGGGATCGGTCGGGGAGCTGTTTTTT
cdr3_aa: CASSGGLAGGSVGELFF
v_call: TRBV5-1
d_call: TRBD2
clone_size: -
j_call: TRBJ2-2

cdr3_nt: TGTGCCAGCAGCCTCGGACTAGCGGGGGACAATGAGCAGTTCTTC
cdr3_aa: CASSLGLAGDNEQFF
v_call: TRBV7-8
d_call: TRBD2
clone_size: -
j_call: TRBJ2-1

cdr3_nt: TGTGCCAGCAGCTCAACAGGGCGGGTCGATATTCGAAAACTGTTTTTT
cdr3_aa: CASSSTGRVDIRKLFF
v_call: TRBV7-9
d_call: -
clone_size: -
j_call: TRBJ1-4

cdr3_nt: TGTGCCAGCAGCTTAGGAAGGGAAACAGATACGCAGTATTTT
cdr3_aa: CASSLGRETDTQYF
v_call: TRBV11-2
d_call: -
clone_size: -
j_call: TRBJ2-3